Shown below are 12 T cell receptor beta chains from a single sample sequenced in a study of T-cell memory formation after mild COVID-19. MiXCR was run by TCRdb on the 5' RACE reads, yielding one entry per CDR3 protein. The data show hundreds of thousands of distinct CDR3 sequences, with around 15% seen just once and 22% held by the top ten. The material sequenced was PBMCs or a T cell subset sorted from them (not recorded which). The receptors shown here come from a man between 18 and 29 years old who had mild COVID-19 (a few samples of this study predate the infection). Cell type and time point are not known.

The chain recombines TRBV30 with TRBJ2-3; D may be TRBD2 (6 bases). The V end lost 2 bases, the J end lost 2 bases, and 11 bases lay between the germline ends. In germline, CDR1 is GTSNPN, CDR2 SVGIG (reference sequence). The CDR3 is made up of 14 amino acids. The CDR3 is CAWSWLASTDTQYF. CDR3 nucleotides: TGTGCCTGGAGTTGGCTAGCGTCCACAGATACGCAGTATTTT.

This clonotype was observed a few times. This chain links TRBV10-3 with TRBJ1-2; 10 bases are a match to TRBD1. The germline gives CDR1 ENHRY, CDR2 SYGVKD. V dropped 7 bases and J dropped 6; count of bases not matched to a gene: 5. The CDR3 extends over 13 amino acids. The DNA of the CDR3 is TGTGCCATCAATACCGGGACAGGGGATGGCTACACCTTC. This sequence encodes CAINTGTGDGYTF.

This clonotype was seen once. The J gene is TRBJ1-1, the V gene TRBV7-2, with D possibly being TRBD1 (6 bases). V lost 5 bases, J lost 0 bases, and 10 bases lay in between. Per the germline V gene, CDR1 is SGHTA and CDR2 is FQGNSA. The CDR3 totals 14 residues. CDR3 residues: CASSKQGLNTEAFF. CDR3 DNA: TGTGCCAGCAGCAAACAGGGATTGAACACTGAAGCTTTCTTT.

The chain links TRBV30 to TRBJ1-1, with D maybe TRBD1 (5 bases). Trimming removed 1 base at V and 7 bases at J, with 13 bases between. In germline, CDR1 is GTSNPN, CDR2 SVGIG (reference sequence). There are 13 residues in the CDR3. Here the CDR3 reads CAWSGQFKGEAFF. CDR3 nucleotide sequence: TGTGCCTGGAGTGGACAGTTTAAGGGTGAAGCTTTCTTT. Full variable domain (remainder filled in from reference TRBV30 and TRBJ1-1): SQTIHQWPATLVQPVGSPLSLECTVEGTSNPNLYWYRQAAGRGLQLLFYSVGIGQISSEVPQNLSASRPQDRQFILSSKKLLLSDSGFYLCAWSGQFKGEAFFGQGTRLTVV.

Ten or more counts support this clonotype. The rearrangement joins TRBV7-2 to TRBJ2-3; D gene uncertain. The CDR3 runs to 13 residues. V dropped 5 bases and J dropped 6 bases, with 12 bases sitting between them. Germline-derived CDR1 and CDR2 are SGHTA and FQGNSA. CDR3: CASSPGTGDTQYF. DNA for the CDR3: TGTGCCAGCAGCCCCGGAACCGGGGATACGCAGTATTTT.

This clonotype showed up many times. The V and J genes are TRBV5-5 and TRBJ2-2; D gene ambiguous. Per germline, CDR1 SGHKS and CDR2 YYEKEE (reference sequence). CDR3 length equals 14 residues. Trimming removed 0 bases from V and 6 bases from J, with 9 bases in between. CDR3 amino acids: CASSLGTASGELFF. In nucleotides, the CDR3 is TGTGCCAGCAGCTTGGGGACCGCATCCGGGGAGCTGTTTTTT.

The V gene is TRBV7-2, the J gene TRBJ1-5; possible D gene TRBD1, 6 bases. V was trimmed by 4 bases and J by 5 bases, leaving 12 bases between them. The germline V gene has CDR1 SGHTA and CDR2 FQGNSA. This CDR3 contains 14 residues. The CDR3 here is CASSSDRYYQPQHF. Written as DNA, the CDR3 is TGTGCCAGCAGCTCGGACAGATACTATCAGCCCCAGCATTTT.

The table lists this clonotype with a few counts. The chain combines TRBV27 with TRBJ2-5; 12 bases line up with TRBD2. The germline V gene encodes CDR1 MNHEY and CDR2 SMNVEV (reference sequence). Trimming took 6 bases from V and 3 from J; bases not matched to a gene: 8. The CDR3 is made up of 16 amino acids. CDR3 in amino acids: CASRLRTSGAKETQYF. The CDR3, as DNA: TGTGCCAGCAGGCTAAGGACTAGCGGGGCGAAAGAGACCCAGTACTTC.

The CDR3 DNA follows: TGTGCCAGCAGTTTGGCCGGGACAGGGGCTGAGCAGTTCTTC. This translates into CASSLAGTGAEQFF. This chain connects TRBV28 to TRBJ2-1; 10 bases map to TRBD1. The germline CDR1 and CDR2 sequences are MDHEN and SYDVKM. The CDR3 spans 14 residues. Germline trimming cut 3 bases from V and 9 bases from J; bases unmatched to any gene: 5.

There are many counts of this clonotype. The chain is built from TRBV5-1 and TRBJ1-2; D may be TRBD1 (5 bases). V shed 0 bases and J shed 6 bases, with 9 bases lying between them. Germline V CDR1 and CDR2: SGHRS, YFSETQ. This CDR3 is built from 13 residues. The CDR3, as DNA: TGCGCCAGCAGCTTGGTGACAGCGGATGGCTACACCTTC. This encodes CASSLVTADGYTF.

The chain links TRBV24-1 to TRBJ2-2, with a possible D match to TRBD2 (7 bases). This CDR3 is 16 amino acids long. CDR1 and CDR2 (germline): KGHDR, SFDVKD. V lost 5 bases, J lost 0 bases, and 12 bases lay in between. The CDR3 sequence is CATSGGGAANTGELFF. The CDR3 DNA reads as TGTGCCACCAGTGGAGGGGGGGCCGCGAACACCGGGGAGCTGTTTTTT.

The rearrangement joins TRBV11-2 to TRBJ2-1; 10 positions agree with TRBD2. Looked up from germline, CDR1 is SGHAT and CDR2 is FQNNGV. The V segment lost 6 bases and the J segment 4 bases; nucleotides outside the gene matches: 6. The CDR3 sequence is 15 residues long. This chain's CDR3 is CASRHLAGAYNEQFF. CDR3 in DNA: TGTGCCAGCAGACACCTAGCGGGGGCGTACAATGAGCAGTTCTTC. Based on the CDR3 plus reference TRBV11-2 and TRBJ2-1, the full variable domain is EAGVAQSPRYKIIEKRQSVAFWCNPISGHATLYWYQQILGQGPKLLIQFQNNGVVDDSQLPKDRFSAERLKGVDSTLKIQPAKLEDSAVYLCASRHLAGAYNEQFFGPGTRLTVL.